The 21 T cell receptor beta chains listed next were all sequenced from one sample in a study of identical twins. TCRdb used MiXCR to reprocess the 5' RACE reads, holding one entry per CDR3 protein. The sample holds around 250,000 distinct CDR3 sequences, approximately 8.3% seen once. This sample also appeared in a second study, on yellow fever vaccine responses in identical twins.

Sequenced material: CD8+ T cells sorted from blood. These receptors were taken from a woman between 18 and 30 years old in good health.

This clonotype was seen a handful of times. The rearrangement joins TRBV6-1 to TRBJ1-5; D is unresolved. The CDR3 loop spans 14 amino acids. Germline assignment: CDR1 MNHNS and CDR2 SASEGT. V lost 5 bases to trimming and J lost 10 bases, with 18 bases between them. As DNA, the CDR3 is TGTGCCAGCAGTCCCCGGACTACGGTGGAACCCCAGCATTTT. The encoded protein is CASSPRTTVEPQHF.

The sample holds many counts of this clonotype. The V call is TRBV11-2, the J call TRBJ1-4; 8 nucleotides line up with TRBD1. The trim removed 7 bases at V and 2 bases at J, leaving 6 bases unmatched. The germline V gene has CDR1 SGHAT and CDR2 FQNNGV. CDR3 length: 15 amino acids. Here the CDR3 reads CASKRTGSTNEKLFF. The CDR3 DNA follows: TGTGCCAGCAAGCGGACAGGGTCGACTAATGAAAAACTGTTTTTT.

This clonotype appeared a few times. The V and J genes are TRBV7-9 and TRBJ2-7; D unresolved. Germline assignment: CDR1 SEHNR and CDR2 FQNEAQ (reference sequence). The length of the CDR3 is 12 residues. V lost 3 bases to trimming and J lost 4 bases, with 7 bases between them. CDR3 sequence: CASSFNAYEQYF. CDR3 bases: TGTGCCAGCAGCTTCAACGCATACGAGCAGTACTTC.

A few counts support this clonotype. A single base separates this from a much larger clone, so it may be a read error. The V and J genes are TRBV2 and TRBJ2-7; unclear D gene. Trimming took 8 bases from V and 0 from J, leaving 5 bases between them. CDR1 and CDR2 (germline): SNHLY, FYNNEI. CDR3 length: 11 amino acids. The CDR3 DNA reads as TGTGCCAGCGGCCCCTCCTACGAGCAGTACTTC. Encoded protein: CASGPSYEQYF. The variable domain in full, completed from reference TRBV2 and TRBJ2-7, reads EPEVTQTPSHQVTQMGQEVILRCVPISNHLYFYWYRQILGQKVEFLVSFYNNEISEKSEIFDDQFSVERPDGSNFTLKIRSTKLEDSAMYFCASGPSYEQYFGPGTRLTVT.

This clonotype occurred a few times. DNA for the CDR3: TGCAGTGCTAGATGGGGGGCTCGGGGCACCGGGGAGCTGTTTTTT. As protein: CSARWGARGTGELFF. The rearrangement uses TRBV20-1 and TRBJ2-2, with D tentatively TRBD1 or TRBD2 (6 bases each). The CDR3 spans 15 residues. V dropped 2 bases and J dropped 4 bases, with 14 bases sitting between them. Germline CDR1 and CDR2: DFQATT and SNEGSKA (reference sequence).

V usage is TRBV6-5 and J usage is TRBJ2-3; 10 bases fit TRBD2. In germline, CDR1 is MNHEY, CDR2 SVGAGI. V gave up 0 bases and J gave up 4 bases; unmatched junction bases: 13. The CDR3 runs to 19 residues. CDR3 sequence (DNA): TGTGCCAGCAGTTACTCGAGCAGCGGGGGGGCCGGGGTATCAGATACGCAGTATTTT. This translates into CASSYSSSGGAGVSDTQYF.

The J gene is TRBJ2-2, the V gene TRBV7-6; D remains ambiguous. The CDR3 is 13 residues long. Trimming took off 6 bases at V and 4 bases at J, with 9 bases between the two ends. CDR1 is SGHVS, CDR2 FNYEAQ, per germline. CDR3 amino acids: CASRPYFTGELFF. The CDR3 nucleotides are TGTGCCAGCAGACCCTATTTCACCGGGGAGCTGTTTTTT.

The chain couples TRBV3-1 to TRBJ2-7; D may be TRBD2 (5 bases). Germline-derived CDR1 and CDR2 are LGHDT and YNNKEL (reference sequence). The CDR3 totals 15 residues. V was clipped by 0 bases and J by 5 bases, with 14 bases between them. CDR3 region: CASSQEDRGPHEQYF. In DNA form, the CDR3 reads TGTGCCAGCAGCCAAGAGGACCGGGGTCCCCACGAGCAGTACTTC.

This clonotype was seen repeatedly, ten times or more. The chain has TRBV11-2 and TRBJ2-4, with D perhaps TRBD1 or TRBD2 (5 bases each). The length of the CDR3 is 16 residues. Germline V gene lookup returns CDR1 SGHAT and CDR2 FQNNGV. The germline V and J ends were trimmed by 5 bases and 5 bases, with 19 bases remaining between them. The CDR3 region is CASSDLFRDGENIQYF. In DNA form, the CDR3 reads TGTGCCAGCAGCGATCTATTCCGGGACGGAGAAAACATTCAGTACTTC.

This clonotype was seen a few times. This may stem from a read error, because a much larger clone lies one nucleotide away. This chain links TRBV7-9 with TRBJ2-3, with D possibly called TRBD1 or TRBD2 (5 bases each). The CDR3 runs to 14 residues. Germline loops: CDR1 SEHNR, CDR2 FQNEAQ (reference sequence). Between the trimmed V and J ends, which lost 2 bases and 4 bases, there was a span of 10 bases. The CDR3, as DNA: TGTGCCAGCAGCTTATTCCGGGGCGCAGATACGCAGTATTTT. It yields the protein CASSLFRGADTQYF.

J is TRBJ2-7 and V is TRBV19, with 7 bases fitting TRBD1. The junction had 10 bases not matched to a gene; V was cut back by 11 bases and J by 3 bases. The CDR3 is made up of 13 amino acids. In germline, CDR1 is LNHDA, CDR2 SQIVND (reference sequence). CDR3 nucleotide sequence: TGTGCCTCTACCGGGACAGCTGACTACGAGCAGTACTTC. This translates into CASTGTADYEQYF.

At least ten counts were recorded for this clonotype. The gene calls are TRBV9 and TRBJ2-1, with 10 bases identical to TRBD2. After removal of 0 bases from V and 8 bases from J, the junction contained 8 bases not matched to a gene. Germline CDR1 and CDR2: SGDLS and YYNGEE. CDR3 length equals 16 residues. For the CDR3, the DNA is TGTGCCAGCAGCGTAGTGGTAGCGGGGGGCCGGGATGAGCAGTTCTTC. Its translation is CASSVVVAGGRDEQFF.

This clonotype was detected ten times or more. The chain has TRBV30 and TRBJ2-3; 7 bases align to TRBD2. Germline values: CDR1 GTSNPN, CDR2 SVGIG (reference sequence). Trimming cost V 5 bases and J 0 bases; bases outside gene matches: 5. CDR3 length equals 14 residues. In DNA, the CDR3 is TGTGCCTGGGACGGTAGCGGGAGCACAGATACGCAGTATTTT. This translates into CAWDGSGSTDTQYF.

The chain is built from TRBV4-1 and TRBJ2-7; D possibly corresponds to TRBD2 (5 bases). Germline loops: CDR1 MGHRA, CDR2 YSYEKL. The germline V and J ends were trimmed by 0 bases and 2 bases, with 8 bases remaining between them. The CDR3 totals 14 residues. CDR3 DNA: TGCGCCAGCAGCCAAGAACTAGTTACCTACGAGCAGTACTTC. It translates to CASSQELVTYEQYF.

The rearrangement links TRBV5-1 to TRBJ2-7, with 7 bases matching TRBD1. Germline CDR1 and CDR2: SGHRS and YFSETQ. The CDR3 is 14 amino acids. The V and J ends lost 3 bases and 6 bases, in that order; junction bases with no gene match: 9. The CDR3 DNA reads TGCGCCAGCAGCTCTGACAGGGTGGATGGCGAGCAGTACTTC. Residues: CASSSDRVDGEQYF. Drawing the rest from reference TRBV5-1 and TRBJ2-7, the complete variable domain is KAGVTQTPRYLIKTRGQQVTLSCSPISGHRSVSWYQQTPGQGLQFLFEYFSETQRNKGNFPGRFSGRQFSNSRSEMNVSTLELGDSALYLCASSSDRVDGEQYFGPGTRLTVT.

In its sample, this clonotype was seen a few times. The chain is built from TRBV7-2 and TRBJ2-3; 13 bases are a match to TRBD2. Germline-derived CDR1 and CDR2 are SGHTA and FQGNSA. The CDR3 contains 14 residues. With 5 bases clipped from V and 9 bases from J, the junction kept 5 bases outside the gene matches. DNA for the CDR3: TGTGCCAGCAGCATCGGACTAGCGGGAGCAACGCAGTATTTT. Its protein product is CASSIGLAGATQYF.

The rearrangement uses TRBV6-5 and TRBJ2-1, with 7 bases fitting TRBD2. J was trimmed by 2 bases and V by 0 bases; bases with no gene match: 4. The germline gives CDR1 MNHEY, CDR2 SVGAGI. The CDR3 spans 16 residues. This CDR3 reads CASSYSSSGTYNEQFF. The CDR3 nucleotides are TGTGCCAGCAGTTACTCCTCTAGCGGAACCTACAATGAGCAGTTCTTC.

The chain joins TRBV27 to TRBJ2-4, with no clear D. CDR1 is MNHEY, CDR2 SMNVEV, per germline (reference sequence). The CDR3 spans 11 residues. The germline V and J ends were trimmed by 6 bases and 6 bases, with 6 bases remaining between them. CDR3 loop: CASSVGNIQYF. The CDR3 nucleotides are TGTGCCAGCAGCGTAGGAAACATTCAGTACTTC.

The table lists this clonotype with many counts. V usage is TRBV29-1 and J usage is TRBJ1-2; tentative D call: TRBD1 (5 bases). The germline gives CDR1 SQVTM, CDR2 ANQGSEA. This CDR3 comprises 15 residues. The V end was cut by 1 base, the J end by 0 bases, with 12 bases between. This CDR3 is CSVEVRGASNYGYTF. DNA of the CDR3: TGCAGCGTTGAAGTGCGAGGGGCCTCTAACTATGGCTACACCTTC. The whole variable domain, remainder taken from reference TRBV29-1 and TRBJ1-2, is SAVISQKPSRDICQRGTSLTIQCQVDSQVTMMFWYRQQPGQSLTLIATANQGSEATYESGFVIDKFPISRPNLTFSTLTVSNMSPEDSSIYLCSVEVRGASNYGYTFGSGTRLTVV.

This clonotype showed up just a few times. The genes are TRBV12-3 or TRBV12-4 and TRBJ1-2; D might be TRBD1 (5 bases). V lost 3 bases and J lost 6, with 17 bases in between. The CDR3 spans 15 residues. CDR3 sequence: CASSFGRGASNGYTF. CDR3 bases: TGTGCCAGCAGTTTTGGTAGGGGAGCATCGAATGGCTACACCTTC.

This clonotype was observed a few times. The V and J genes are TRBV5-1 and TRBJ2-5, with D possibly being TRBD2 (6 bases). The CDR3 length is 15 residues. Trimming removed 4 bases at V and 0 bases at J, with 13 bases between. CDR1 and CDR2 from the germline V gene are SGHRS and YFSETQ. CDR3 in amino acids: CASSPLAGYQETQYF. The CDR3 nucleotides are TGCGCCAGCAGCCCTTTGGCGGGGTACCAAGAGACCCAGTACTTC.